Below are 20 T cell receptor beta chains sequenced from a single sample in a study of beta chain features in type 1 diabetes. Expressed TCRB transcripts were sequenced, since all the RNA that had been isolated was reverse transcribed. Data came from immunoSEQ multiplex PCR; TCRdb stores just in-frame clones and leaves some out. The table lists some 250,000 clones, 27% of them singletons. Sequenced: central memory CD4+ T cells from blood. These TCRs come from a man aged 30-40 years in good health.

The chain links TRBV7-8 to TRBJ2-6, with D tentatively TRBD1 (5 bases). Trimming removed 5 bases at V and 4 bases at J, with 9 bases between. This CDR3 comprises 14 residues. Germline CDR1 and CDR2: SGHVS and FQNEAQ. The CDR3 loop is CASSRGSGANVLTF. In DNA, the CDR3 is TGTGCCAGCAGCAGGGGTTCCGGGGCCAACGTCCTGACTTTC.

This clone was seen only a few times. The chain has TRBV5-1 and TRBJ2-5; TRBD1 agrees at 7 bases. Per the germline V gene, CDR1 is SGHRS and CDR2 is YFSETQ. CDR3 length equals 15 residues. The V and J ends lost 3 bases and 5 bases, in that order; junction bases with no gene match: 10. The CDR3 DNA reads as TGCGCCAGCAGCTGGACAGGCGCCATCGGGGAGACCCAGTACTTC. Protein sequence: CASSWTGAIGETQYF. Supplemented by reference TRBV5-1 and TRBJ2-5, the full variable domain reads KAGVTQTPRYLIKTRGQQVTLSCSPISGHRSVSWYQQTPGQGLQFLFEYFSETQRNKGNFPGRFSGRQFSNSRSEMNVSTLELGDSALYLCASSWTGAIGETQYFGPGTRLLVL.

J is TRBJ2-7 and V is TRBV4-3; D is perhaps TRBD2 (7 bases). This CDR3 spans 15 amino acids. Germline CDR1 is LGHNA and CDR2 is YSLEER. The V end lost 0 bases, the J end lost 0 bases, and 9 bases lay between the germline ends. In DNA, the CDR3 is TGCGCCAGCAGCCAAGAAGGGGGGGTCTCCTACGAGCAGTACTTC. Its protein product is CASSQEGGVSYEQYF.

The CDR3 here is CASSQVEEAFF. The CDR3 DNA follows: TGTGCCAGCAGCCAAGTAGAGGAAGCTTTCTTT. The chain links TRBV14 to TRBJ1-1; D not resolved. Germline CDR1 reads SGHDN; CDR2 reads FVKESK. The CDR3 extends over 11 amino acids. Deletions cut 1 base from V and 8 bases from J, with 5 bases between. Together with reference TRBV14 and TRBJ1-1, the CDR3 gives the full variable domain: EAGVTQFPSHSVIEKGQTVTLRCDPISGHDNLYWYRRVMGKEIKFLLHFVKESKQDESGMPNNRFLAERTGGTYSTLKVQPAELEDSGVYFCASSQVEEAFFGQGTRLTVV.

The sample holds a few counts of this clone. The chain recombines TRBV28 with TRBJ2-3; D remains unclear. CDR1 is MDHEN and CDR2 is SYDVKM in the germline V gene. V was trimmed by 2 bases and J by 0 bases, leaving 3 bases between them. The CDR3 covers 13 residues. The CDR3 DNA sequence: TGTGCCAGCAGTTTAGTTAGCACAGATACGCAGTATTTT. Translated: CASSLVSTDTQYF.

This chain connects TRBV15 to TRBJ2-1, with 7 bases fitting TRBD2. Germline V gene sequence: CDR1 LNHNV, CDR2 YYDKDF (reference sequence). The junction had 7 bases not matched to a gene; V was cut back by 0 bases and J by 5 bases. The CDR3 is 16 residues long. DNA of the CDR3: TGTGCCACCAGCAGAGATAGGTGGCGGGGGAACAATGAGCAGTTCTTC. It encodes CATSRDRWRGNNEQFF. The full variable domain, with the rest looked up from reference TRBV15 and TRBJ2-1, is DAMVIQNPRYQVTQFGKPVTLSCSQTLNHNVMYWYQQKSSQAPKLLFHYYDKDFNNEADTPDNFQSRRPNTSFCFLDIRSPGLGDTAMYLCATSRDRWRGNNEQFFGPGTRLTVL.

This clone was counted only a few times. Here the CDR3 reads CASSYGSGDQPQHF. The CDR3 DNA reads TGTGCCAGCAGTTACGGGTCAGGAGATCAGCCCCAGCATTTT. The V gene is TRBV6-5, the J gene TRBJ1-5, with D unclear. Trimming stripped 2 bases from V and 5 bases from J, with 10 bases between. Germline-derived CDR1 and CDR2 are MNHEY and SVGAGI. The CDR3 totals 14 residues.

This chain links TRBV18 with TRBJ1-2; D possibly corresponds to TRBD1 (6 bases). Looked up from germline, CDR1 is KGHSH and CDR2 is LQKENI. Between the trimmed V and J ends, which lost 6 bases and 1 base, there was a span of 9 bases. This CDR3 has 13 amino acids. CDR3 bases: TGTGCCAGCTCCGGACAGCTTAACTATGGCTACACCTTC. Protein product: CASSGQLNYGYTF.

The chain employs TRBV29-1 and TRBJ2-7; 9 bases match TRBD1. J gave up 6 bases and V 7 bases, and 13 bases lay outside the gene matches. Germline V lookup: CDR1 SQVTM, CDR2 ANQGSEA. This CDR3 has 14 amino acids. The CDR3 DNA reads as TGCAGCGGAGCTACAGGGGGCGCTTTTCGCGAGCAGTACTTC. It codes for CSGATGGAFREQYF.

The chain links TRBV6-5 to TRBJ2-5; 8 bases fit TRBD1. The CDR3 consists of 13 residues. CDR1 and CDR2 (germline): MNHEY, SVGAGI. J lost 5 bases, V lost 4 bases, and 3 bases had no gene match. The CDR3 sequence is CASSSSGGETQYF. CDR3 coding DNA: TGTGCCAGCAGTTCCTCAGGGGGCGAGACCCAGTACTTC.

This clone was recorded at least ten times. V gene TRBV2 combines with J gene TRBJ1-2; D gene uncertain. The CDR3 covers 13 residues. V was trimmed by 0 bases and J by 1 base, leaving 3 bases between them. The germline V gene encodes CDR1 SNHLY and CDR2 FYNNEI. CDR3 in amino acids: CASSEASNYGYTF. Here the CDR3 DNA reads TGTGCCAGCAGTGAAGCGAGTAACTATGGCTACACCTTC. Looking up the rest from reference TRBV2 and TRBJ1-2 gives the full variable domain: EPEVTQTPSHQVTQMGQEVILRCVPISNHLYFYWYRQILGQKVEFLVSFYNNEISEKSEIFDDQFSVERPDGSNFTLKIRSTKLEDSAMYFCASSEASNYGYTFGSGTRLTVV.

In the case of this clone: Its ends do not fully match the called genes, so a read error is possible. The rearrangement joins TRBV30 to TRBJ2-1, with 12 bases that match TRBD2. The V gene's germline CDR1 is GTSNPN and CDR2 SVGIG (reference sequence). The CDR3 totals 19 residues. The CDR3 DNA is TGTGCCTTGAGTGACCCTTTATGGCCTAGCGGGAGGGGATACAATGAGCAGTTCTTC. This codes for CALSDPLWPSGRGYNEQFF.

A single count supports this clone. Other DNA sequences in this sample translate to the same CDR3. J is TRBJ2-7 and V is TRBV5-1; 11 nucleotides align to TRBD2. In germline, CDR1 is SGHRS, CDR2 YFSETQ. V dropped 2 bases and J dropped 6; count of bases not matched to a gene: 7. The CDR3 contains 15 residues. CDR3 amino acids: CASSLSTSGIGEQYF. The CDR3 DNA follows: TGCGCCAGCAGCTTATCGACTAGCGGGATTGGCGAGCAGTACTTC.

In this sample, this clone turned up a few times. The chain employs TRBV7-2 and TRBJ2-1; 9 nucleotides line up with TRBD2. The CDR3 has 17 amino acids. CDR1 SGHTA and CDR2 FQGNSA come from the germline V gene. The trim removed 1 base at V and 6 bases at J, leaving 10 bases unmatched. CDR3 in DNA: TGTGCCAGCAGCTTAGGGGGTAGCGGGAGTTCAGGCAATGAGCAGTTCTTC. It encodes CASSLGGSGSSGNEQFF.

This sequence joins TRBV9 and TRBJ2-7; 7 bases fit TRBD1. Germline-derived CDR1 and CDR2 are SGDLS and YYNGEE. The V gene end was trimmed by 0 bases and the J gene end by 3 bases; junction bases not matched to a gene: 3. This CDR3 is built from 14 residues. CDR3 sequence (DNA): TGTGCCAGCAGCGTAGGTGGGACAGTCTACGAGCAGTACTTC. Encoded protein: CASSVGGTVYEQYF.

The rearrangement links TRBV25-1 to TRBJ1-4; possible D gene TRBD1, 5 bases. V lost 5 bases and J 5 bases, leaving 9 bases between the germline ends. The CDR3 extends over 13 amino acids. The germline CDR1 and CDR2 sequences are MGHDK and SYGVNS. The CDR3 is CASSRDVNEKLFF. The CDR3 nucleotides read TGTGCCAGCAGTCGGGACGTCAATGAAAAACTGTTTTTT.

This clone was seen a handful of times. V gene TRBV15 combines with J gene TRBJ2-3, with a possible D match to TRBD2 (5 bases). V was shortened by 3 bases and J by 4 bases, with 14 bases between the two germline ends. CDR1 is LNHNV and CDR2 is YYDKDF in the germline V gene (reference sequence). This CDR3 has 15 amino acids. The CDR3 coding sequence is TGTGCCACCAGCAGTAACGGAAAAGCGGCAGATACGCAGTATTTT. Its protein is CATSSNGKAADTQYF.

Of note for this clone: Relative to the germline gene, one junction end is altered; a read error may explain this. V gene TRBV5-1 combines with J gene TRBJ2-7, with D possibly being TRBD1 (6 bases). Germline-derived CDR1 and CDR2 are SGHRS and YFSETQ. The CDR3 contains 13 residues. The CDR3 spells CASTLGTHYEQYF. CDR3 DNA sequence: TGCGCCAGCACCTTGGGGACACACTACGAGCAGTACTTC. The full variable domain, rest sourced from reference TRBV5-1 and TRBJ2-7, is KAGVTQTPRYLIKTRGQQVTLSCSPISGHRSVSWYQQTPGQGLQFLFEYFSETQRNKGNFPGRFSGRQFSNSRSEMNVSTLELGDSALYLCASTLGTHYEQYFGPGTRLTVT.

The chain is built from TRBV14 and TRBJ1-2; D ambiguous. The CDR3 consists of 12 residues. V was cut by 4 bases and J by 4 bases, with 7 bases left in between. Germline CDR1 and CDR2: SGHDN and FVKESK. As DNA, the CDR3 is TGTGCCAGCAGCCCGGACCTCTATGGCTACACCTTC. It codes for CASSPDLYGYTF.

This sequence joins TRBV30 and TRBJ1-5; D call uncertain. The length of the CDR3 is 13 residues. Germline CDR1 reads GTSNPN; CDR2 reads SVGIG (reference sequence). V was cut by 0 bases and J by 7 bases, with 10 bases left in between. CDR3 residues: CAWSVGSLQPQHF. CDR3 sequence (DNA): TGTGCCTGGAGTGTGGGCAGTCTGCAGCCCCAGCATTTT.